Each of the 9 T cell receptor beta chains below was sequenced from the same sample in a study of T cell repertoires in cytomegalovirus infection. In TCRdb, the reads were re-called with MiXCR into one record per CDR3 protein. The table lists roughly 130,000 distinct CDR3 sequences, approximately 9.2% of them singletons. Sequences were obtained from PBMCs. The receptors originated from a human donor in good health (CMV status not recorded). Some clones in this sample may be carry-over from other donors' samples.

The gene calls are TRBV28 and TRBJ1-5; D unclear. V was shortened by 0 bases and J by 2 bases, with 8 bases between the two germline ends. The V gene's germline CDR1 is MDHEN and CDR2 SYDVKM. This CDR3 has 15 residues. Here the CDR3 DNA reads TGTGCCAGCAGTTTATGGGCTTGGCGCAATCAGCCCCAGCATTTT. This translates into CASSLWAWRNQPQHF.

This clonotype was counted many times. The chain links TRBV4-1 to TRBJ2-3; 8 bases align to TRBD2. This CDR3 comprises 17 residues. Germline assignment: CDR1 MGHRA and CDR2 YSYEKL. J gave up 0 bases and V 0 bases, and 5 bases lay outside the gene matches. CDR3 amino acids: CASSQDRTGGSTDTQYF. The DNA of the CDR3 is TGCGCCAGCAGCCAAGATCGGACGGGGGGGAGCACAGATACGCAGTATTTT.

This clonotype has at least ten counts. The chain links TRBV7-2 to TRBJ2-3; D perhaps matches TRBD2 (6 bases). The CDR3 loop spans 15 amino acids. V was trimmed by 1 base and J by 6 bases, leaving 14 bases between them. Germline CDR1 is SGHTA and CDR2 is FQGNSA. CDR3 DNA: TGTGCCAGCAGCTTAGAAGGCGGGGAGTGGGATACGCAGTATTTT. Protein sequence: CASSLEGGEWDTQYF.

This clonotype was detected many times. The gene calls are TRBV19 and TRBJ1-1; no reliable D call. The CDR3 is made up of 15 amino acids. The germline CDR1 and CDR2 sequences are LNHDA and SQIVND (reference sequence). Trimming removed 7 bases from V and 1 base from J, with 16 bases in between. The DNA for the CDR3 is TGTGCCAGTATAACCCAACAGAGTAGGAACACTGAAGCTTTCTTT. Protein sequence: CASITQQSRNTEAFF.

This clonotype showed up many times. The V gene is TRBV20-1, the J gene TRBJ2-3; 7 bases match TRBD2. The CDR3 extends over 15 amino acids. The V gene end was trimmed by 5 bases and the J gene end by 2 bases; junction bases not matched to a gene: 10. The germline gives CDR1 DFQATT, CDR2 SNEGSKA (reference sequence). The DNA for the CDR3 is TGCAGTGCTTCCATTAGCGGGCTTAACACAGATACGCAGTATTTT. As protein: CSASISGLNTDTQYF.

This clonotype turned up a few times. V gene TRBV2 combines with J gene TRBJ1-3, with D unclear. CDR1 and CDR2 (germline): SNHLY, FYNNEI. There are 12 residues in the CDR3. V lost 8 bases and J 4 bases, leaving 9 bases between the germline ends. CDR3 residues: CASGRAGNTIYF. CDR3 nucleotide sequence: TGTGCCAGCGGAAGGGCAGGAAACACCATATATTTT.

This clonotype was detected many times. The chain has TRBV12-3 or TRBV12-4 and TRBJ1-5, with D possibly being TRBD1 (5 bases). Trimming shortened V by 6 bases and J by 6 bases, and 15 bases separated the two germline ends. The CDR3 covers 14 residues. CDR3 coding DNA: TGTGCCAGCAGCCCAGGGAACTGGGGTCAGCCCCAGCATTTT. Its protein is CASSPGNWGQPQHF.

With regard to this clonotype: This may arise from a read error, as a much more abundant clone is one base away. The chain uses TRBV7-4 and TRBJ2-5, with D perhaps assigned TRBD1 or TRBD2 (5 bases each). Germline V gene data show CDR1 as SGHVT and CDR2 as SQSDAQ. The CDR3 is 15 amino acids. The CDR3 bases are TGTGCCAGCAGCGCCTTAAAAGGGGACCAAGATACCCAGTACTTC. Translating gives CASSALKGDQDTQYF.

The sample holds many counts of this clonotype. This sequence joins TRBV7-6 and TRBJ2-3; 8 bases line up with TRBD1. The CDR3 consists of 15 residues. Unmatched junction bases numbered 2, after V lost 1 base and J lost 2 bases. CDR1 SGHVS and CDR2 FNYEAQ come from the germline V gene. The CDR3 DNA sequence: TGTGCCAGCAGCTTAGAGGGACAGGACACAGATACGCAGTATTTT. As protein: CASSLEGQDTDTQYF.